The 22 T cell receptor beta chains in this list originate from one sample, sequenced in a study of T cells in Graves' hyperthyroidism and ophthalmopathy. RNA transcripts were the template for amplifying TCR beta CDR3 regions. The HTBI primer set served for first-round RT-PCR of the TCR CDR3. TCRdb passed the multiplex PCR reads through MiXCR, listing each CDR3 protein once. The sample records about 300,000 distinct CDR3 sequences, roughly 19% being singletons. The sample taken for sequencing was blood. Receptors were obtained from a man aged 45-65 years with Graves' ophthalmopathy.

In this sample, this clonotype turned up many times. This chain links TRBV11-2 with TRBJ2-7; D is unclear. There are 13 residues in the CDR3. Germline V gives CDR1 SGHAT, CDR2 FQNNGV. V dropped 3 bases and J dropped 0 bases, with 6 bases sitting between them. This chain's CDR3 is CASSFKSSYEQYF. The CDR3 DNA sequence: TGTGCCAGCAGCTTCAAAAGCTCCTACGAGCAGTACTTC.

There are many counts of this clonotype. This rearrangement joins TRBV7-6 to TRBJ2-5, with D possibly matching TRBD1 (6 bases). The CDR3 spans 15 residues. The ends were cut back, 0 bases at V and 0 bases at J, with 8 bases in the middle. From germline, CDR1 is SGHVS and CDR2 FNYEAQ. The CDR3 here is CASSLAGTYQETQYF. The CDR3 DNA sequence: TGTGCCAGCAGCTTAGCCGGGACATACCAAGAGACCCAGTACTTC.

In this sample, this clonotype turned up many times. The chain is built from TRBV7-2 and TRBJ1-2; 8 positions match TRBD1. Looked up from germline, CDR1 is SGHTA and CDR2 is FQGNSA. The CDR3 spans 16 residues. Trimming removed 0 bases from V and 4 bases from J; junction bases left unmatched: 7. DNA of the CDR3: TGTGCCAGCAGCTTAGCAACGGGACAGGCCCTCTATGGCTACACCTTC. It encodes CASSLATGQALYGYTF.

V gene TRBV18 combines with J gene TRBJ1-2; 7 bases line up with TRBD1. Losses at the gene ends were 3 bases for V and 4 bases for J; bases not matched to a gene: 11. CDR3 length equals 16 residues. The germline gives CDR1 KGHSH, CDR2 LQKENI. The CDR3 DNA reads TGTGCCAGCTCACCCACCTCGACAGGGTTTGGCTATGGCTACACCTTC. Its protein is CASSPTSTGFGYGYTF.

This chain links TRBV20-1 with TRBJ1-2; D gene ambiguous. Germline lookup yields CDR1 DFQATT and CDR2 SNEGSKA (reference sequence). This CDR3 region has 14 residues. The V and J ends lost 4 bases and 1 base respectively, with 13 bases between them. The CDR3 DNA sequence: TGCAGTGCTAAACCCCAGAACCTTAACTATGGCTACACCTTC. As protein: CSAKPQNLNYGYTF.

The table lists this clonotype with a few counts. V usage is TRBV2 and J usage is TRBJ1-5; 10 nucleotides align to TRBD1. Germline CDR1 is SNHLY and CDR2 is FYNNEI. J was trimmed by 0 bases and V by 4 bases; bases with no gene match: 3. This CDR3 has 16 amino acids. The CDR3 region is CASSGGTGDSNQPQHF. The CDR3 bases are TGTGCCAGCAGTGGCGGGACAGGGGATAGCAATCAGCCCCAGCATTTT.

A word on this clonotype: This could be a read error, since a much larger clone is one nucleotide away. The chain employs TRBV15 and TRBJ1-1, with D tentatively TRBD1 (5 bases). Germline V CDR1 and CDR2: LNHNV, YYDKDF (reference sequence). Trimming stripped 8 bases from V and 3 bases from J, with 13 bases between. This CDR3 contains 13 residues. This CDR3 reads CATGGAMDTEAFF. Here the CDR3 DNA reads TGTGCCACCGGGGGTGCCATGGACACTGAAGCTTTCTTT.

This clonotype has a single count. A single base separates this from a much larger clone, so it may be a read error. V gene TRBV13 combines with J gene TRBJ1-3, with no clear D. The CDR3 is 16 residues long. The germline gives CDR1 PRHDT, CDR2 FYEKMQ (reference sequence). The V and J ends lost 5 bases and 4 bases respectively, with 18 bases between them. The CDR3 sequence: CASSDVGYSGGNTIYF. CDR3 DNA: TGTGCCAGCAGCGACGTTGGGTACAGCGGAGGAAACACCATATATTTT.

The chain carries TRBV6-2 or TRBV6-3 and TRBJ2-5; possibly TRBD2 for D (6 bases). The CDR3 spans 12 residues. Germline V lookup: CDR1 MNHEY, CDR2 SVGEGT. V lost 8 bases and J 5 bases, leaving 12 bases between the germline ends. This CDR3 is CASCGVVETQYF. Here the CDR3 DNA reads TGTGCCAGCTGCGGGGTTGTTGAGACCCAGTACTTC.

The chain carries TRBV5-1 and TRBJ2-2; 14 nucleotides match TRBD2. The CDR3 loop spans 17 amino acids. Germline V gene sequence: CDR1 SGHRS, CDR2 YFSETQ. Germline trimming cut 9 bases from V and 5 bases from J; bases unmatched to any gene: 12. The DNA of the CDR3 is TGCGCCACCTCTTTCCAGAGGACTAGCGGGAGGACCGGGGAGCTGTTTTTT. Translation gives CATSFQRTSGRTGELFF.

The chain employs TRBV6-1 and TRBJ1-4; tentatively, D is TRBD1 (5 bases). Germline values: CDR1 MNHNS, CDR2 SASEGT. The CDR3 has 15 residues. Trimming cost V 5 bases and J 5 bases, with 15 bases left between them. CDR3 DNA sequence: TGTGCCAGCAGTCCGGCGGGACGGGAAAATGAAAAACTGTTTTTT. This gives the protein CASSPAGRENEKLFF.

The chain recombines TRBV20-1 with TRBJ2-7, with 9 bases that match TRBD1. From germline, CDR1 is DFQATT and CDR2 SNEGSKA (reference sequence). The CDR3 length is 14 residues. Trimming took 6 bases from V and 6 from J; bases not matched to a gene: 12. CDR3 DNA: TGCAGTGCCCACAGGGACAGGGTCGGTGGCGAGCAGTACTTC. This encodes CSAHRDRVGGEQYF.

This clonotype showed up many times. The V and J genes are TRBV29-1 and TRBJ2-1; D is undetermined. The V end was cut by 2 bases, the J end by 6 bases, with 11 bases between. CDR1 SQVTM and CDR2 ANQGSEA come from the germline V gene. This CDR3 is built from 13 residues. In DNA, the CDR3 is TGCAGCGTTGAAAAGCGCGTACCCAATGAGCAGTTCTTC. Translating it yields CSVEKRVPNEQFF.

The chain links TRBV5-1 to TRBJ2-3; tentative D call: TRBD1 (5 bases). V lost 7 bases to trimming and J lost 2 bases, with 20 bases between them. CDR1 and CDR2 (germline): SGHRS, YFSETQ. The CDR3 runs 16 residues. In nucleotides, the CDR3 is TGCGCCAGCTCACCACCGGCCGTAGGGGTCACAGATACGCAGTATTTT. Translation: CASSPPAVGVTDTQYF.

As DNA, the CDR3 is TGTGCCAGCAGCCCGCGACAGGGGGAAATCACCTACGAGCAGTACTTC. Its translation: CASSPRQGEITYEQYF. V usage is TRBV5-6 and J usage is TRBJ2-7; 9 bases fit TRBD1. Trimming removed 4 bases from V and 2 bases from J; junction bases left unmatched: 10. The CDR3 has 16 residues. The germline gives CDR1 SGHDT, CDR2 YYEEEE. The whole variable domain, remainder taken from reference TRBV5-6 and TRBJ2-7, is DAGVTQSPTHLIKTRGQQVTLRCSPKSGHDTVSWYQQALGQGPQFIFQYYEEEERQRGNFPDRFSGHQFPNYSSELNVNALLLGDSALYLCASSPRQGEITYEQYFGPGTRLTVT.

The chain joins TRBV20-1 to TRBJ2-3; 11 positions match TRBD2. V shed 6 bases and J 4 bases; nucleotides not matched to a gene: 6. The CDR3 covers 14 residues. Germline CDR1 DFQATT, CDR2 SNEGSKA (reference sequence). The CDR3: CSAQLAGEADTQYF. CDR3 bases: TGCAGTGCCCAACTAGCGGGAGAGGCAGATACGCAGTATTTT.

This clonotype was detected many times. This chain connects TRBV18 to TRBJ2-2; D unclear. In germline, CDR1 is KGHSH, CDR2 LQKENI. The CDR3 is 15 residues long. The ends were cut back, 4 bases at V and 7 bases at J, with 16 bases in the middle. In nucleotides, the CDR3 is TGTGCCAGCTCACAAGTTATCCTGGACGGCGGGGAGCTGTTTTTT. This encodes CASSQVILDGGELFF.

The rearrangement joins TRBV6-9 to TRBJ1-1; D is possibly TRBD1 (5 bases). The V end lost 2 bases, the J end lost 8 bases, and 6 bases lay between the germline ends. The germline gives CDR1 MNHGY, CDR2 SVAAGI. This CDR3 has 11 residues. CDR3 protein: CASSYAGEAFF. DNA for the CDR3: TGTGCCAGCAGTTATGCAGGGGAAGCTTTCTTT.

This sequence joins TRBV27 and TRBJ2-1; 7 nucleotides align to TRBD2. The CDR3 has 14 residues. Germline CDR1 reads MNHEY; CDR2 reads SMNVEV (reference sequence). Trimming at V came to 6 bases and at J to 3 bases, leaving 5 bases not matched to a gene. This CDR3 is CASSYRDYYNEQFF. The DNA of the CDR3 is TGTGCCAGCAGCTACCGGGACTACTACAATGAGCAGTTCTTC.

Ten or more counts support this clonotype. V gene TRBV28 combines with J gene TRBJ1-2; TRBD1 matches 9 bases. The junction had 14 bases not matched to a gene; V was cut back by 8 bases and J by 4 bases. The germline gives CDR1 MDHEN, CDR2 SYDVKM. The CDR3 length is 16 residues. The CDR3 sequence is CASYSPGQGGSYGYTF. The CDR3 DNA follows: TGTGCCAGCTACTCGCCGGGACAGGGAGGGTCCTATGGCTACACCTTC.

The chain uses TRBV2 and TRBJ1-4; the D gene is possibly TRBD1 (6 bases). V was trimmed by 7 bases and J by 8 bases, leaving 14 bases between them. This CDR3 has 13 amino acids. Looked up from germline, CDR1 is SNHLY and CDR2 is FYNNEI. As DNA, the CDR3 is TGTGCCAGCATAGGGGGGGCCAAGGAAAAACTGTTTTTT. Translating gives CASIGGAKEKLFF.

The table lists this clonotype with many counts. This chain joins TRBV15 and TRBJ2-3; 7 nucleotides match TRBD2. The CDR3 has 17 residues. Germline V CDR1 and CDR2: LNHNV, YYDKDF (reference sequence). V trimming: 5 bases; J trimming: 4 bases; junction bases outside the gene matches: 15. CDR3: CATSSLTSRSVADTQYF. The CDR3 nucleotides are TGTGCCACCAGCTCCTTGACTAGCCGTAGTGTAGCAGATACGCAGTATTTT.